What follows are 25 T cell receptor beta chains derived from one specimen sequenced in a study of T cell changes during pregnancy in multiple sclerosis. TCRdb's copy holds only in-frame clones and misses some; the assay was immunoSEQ multiplex PCR. The sample lists 25,000 to 35,000 clones, 89% occurring once. This specimen was CD8+ T cells from peripheral blood mononuclear cells, taken in the first trimester of pregnancy. The receptors come from a female donor with multiple sclerosis, enrolled in a pregnancy study.

Of note for this clone: A junction boundary mismatches the germline segment, possibly from a read error. This chain joins TRBV2 and TRBJ1-1; 8 nucleotides agree with TRBD1. The CDR3 is 16 amino acids. From germline, CDR1 is SNHLY and CDR2 FYNNEI. CDR3 sequence (DNA): TGTGCCAGCAGAGAAGATAGATTCAGGGGGCGGACTGAAGCTTTCTTT. This sequence encodes CASREDRFRGRTEAFF. Together with reference TRBV2 and TRBJ1-1, the CDR3 gives the full variable domain: EPEVTQTPSHQVTQMGQEVILRCVPISNHLYFYWYRQILGQKVEFLVSFYNNEISEKSEIFDDQFSVERPDGSNFTLKIRSTKLEDSAMYFCASREDRFRGRTEAFFGQGTRLTVV.

The chain recombines TRBV7-6 with TRBJ2-1, with 9 bases matching TRBD1. This CDR3 comprises 16 residues. V was pared by 3 bases and J by 4 bases, with 7 bases of the junction left unmatched. Germline CDR1 SGHVS, CDR2 FNYEAQ. The CDR3 bases are TGTGCCAGCAGCTTCGGACCGGGACAGGGATACAATGAGCAGTTCTTC. Amino acid sequence: CASSFGPGQGYNEQFF.

This sequence joins TRBV9 and TRBJ2-1; TRBD2 agrees at 8 bases. The CDR3 is made up of 15 amino acids. The ends lost 3 bases at V and 8 bases at J; junction bases unmatched: 10. Germline V gives CDR1 SGDLS, CDR2 YYNGEE. The CDR3 protein is CASSAPGTRKYEQFF. CDR3 in DNA: TGTGCCAGCAGCGCACCCGGGACTAGGAAGTATGAGCAGTTCTTC.

This chain joins TRBV21-1 and TRBJ2-3; the table's TRBD2 call for D was not verified on the DNA. TRBV21-1 is assigned pseudogene status. The CDR3 sequence is 15 residues long. The CDR3 DNA reads TGTGCCAGCAGCAAGGTAGCGCTAAGCACAGATACGCAGTATTTT. Its translation is CASSKVALSTDTQYF.

This chain joins TRBV7-9 and TRBJ2-1, with 10 bases fitting TRBD2. The CDR3 sequence is 16 residues long. With 5 bases clipped from V and 0 bases from J, the junction kept 4 bases outside the gene matches. Germline V CDR1 and CDR2: SEHNR, FQNEAQ (reference sequence). CDR3: CASSQAGGPSYNEQFF. DNA for the CDR3: TGTGCCAGCAGCCAAGCGGGAGGGCCCTCCTACAATGAGCAGTTCTTC. The entire variable domain, with the rest obtained from reference TRBV7-9 and TRBJ2-1, is as follows: DTGVSQNPRHKITKRGQNVTFRCDPISEHNRLYWYRQTLGQGPEFLTYFQNEAQLEKSRLLSDRFSAERPKGSFSTLEIQRTEQGDSAMYLCASSQAGGPSYNEQFFGPGTRLTVL.

The chain has TRBV2 and TRBJ1-2; 12 bases line up with TRBD1. The CDR3 totals 18 residues. Germline V gives CDR1 SNHLY, CDR2 FYNNEI. The trim removed 2 bases at V and 4 bases at J, leaving 11 bases unmatched. CDR3 nucleotides: TGTGCCAGCAGTGAAACCGGGACAGGGGGCGGACGCGTCTATGGCTACACCTTC. It specifies CASSETGTGGGRVYGYTF. The full variable domain, rest sourced from reference TRBV2 and TRBJ1-2, is EPEVTQTPSHQVTQMGQEVILRCVPISNHLYFYWYRQILGQKVEFLVSFYNNEISEKSEIFDDQFSVERPDGSNFTLKIRSTKLEDSAMYFCASSETGTGGGRVYGYTFGSGTRLTVV.

The V call is TRBV30, the J call TRBJ1-2; maybe TRBD1 (6 bases). The V gene's germline CDR1 is GTSNPN and CDR2 SVGIG (reference sequence). V was shortened by 5 bases and J by 5 bases, with 18 bases between the two germline ends. The CDR3 runs to 14 residues. The CDR3 DNA reads TGTGCCTGGGGCCGACAGGCAGCATTATATGGCTACACCTTC. Translated: CAWGRQAALYGYTF.

The V and J genes are TRBV14 and TRBJ2-1, with a possible D match to TRBD1 (5 bases). Deletions cut 4 bases from V and 1 base from J, with 29 bases between. Germline V gene lookup returns CDR1 SGHDN and CDR2 FVKESK. The CDR3 has 21 amino acids. The DNA of the CDR3 is TGTGCCAGCAGCCCCCCCGGGCAGGGTAGAAATCTTCTTATGTCCTACAATGAGCAGTTCTTC. Its translation is CASSPPGQGRNLLMSYNEQFF.

The chain joins TRBV28 to TRBJ2-7; 10 bases are shared with TRBD1. The V and J ends lost 1 base and 12 bases, in that order; junction bases with no gene match: 21. This CDR3 spans 18 amino acids. Germline CDR1 is MDHEN and CDR2 is SYDVKM. The CDR3 nucleotides read TGTGCCAGCAGTTTATTACGCAGATCGACGGGACAGGGGAATATCAGGTACTTC. As protein: CASSLLRRSTGQGNIRYF.

The chain couples TRBV12-2 to TRBJ2-3; whether TRBD1, the table's D call, matches the DNA was not checked. TRBV12-2 is a pseudogene segment. CDR3 length equals 18 residues. CDR3 DNA sequence: TGTGCAAGTCGCTTAGAGGGGGACAGGGTATTAATAGTAGATACGCAGTATTTT. Translated: CASRLEGDRVLIVDTQYF.

This rearrangement joins TRBV7-9 to TRBJ2-7; no clear D. Germline V gene data show CDR1 as SEHNR and CDR2 as FQNEAQ (reference sequence). The V and J ends lost 1 base and 2 bases respectively, with 15 bases between them. The CDR3 is 16 residues long. CDR3 protein: CASSLGETPRTYEQYF. CDR3 DNA sequence: TGTGCCAGCAGCTTAGGTGAGACTCCAAGAACCTACGAGCAGTACTTC.

This sequence joins TRBV30 and TRBJ1-2; D remains unclear. There are 14 residues in the CDR3. V lost 4 bases and J lost 0, with 12 bases in between. Germline assignment: CDR1 GTSNPN and CDR2 SVGIG (reference sequence). The CDR3 here is CAWTGLSANYGYTF. The CDR3 nucleotides read TGTGCCTGGACGGGTCTCTCAGCTAACTATGGCTACACCTTC.

The chain employs TRBV6-4 and TRBJ2-4, with a weak D call TRBD2 (6 bases). The length of the CDR3 is 13 residues. Looked up from germline, CDR1 is MRHNA and CDR2 is SNTAGT. V was pared by 5 bases and J by 10 bases, with 15 bases between. The CDR3: CASSPTAGWIQYF. The CDR3 nucleotides read TGTGCCAGCAGTCCGACGGCGGGATGGATTCAGTACTTC.

The rearrangement joins TRBV29-1 to TRBJ2-1; 7 positions match TRBD2. CDR1 and CDR2 from the germline V gene are SQVTM and ANQGSEA. The CDR3 runs 13 residues. V shed 7 bases and J 4 bases; nucleotides not matched to a gene: 7. CDR3 DNA sequence: TGCAGCGGATCGACTAGCCCTTACAATGAGCAGTTCTTC. Encoded protein: CSGSTSPYNEQFF.

On this clone itself: One end of the junction is discordant with germline, which a read error may explain. The V and J genes are TRBV28 and TRBJ2-7; a weak D match, TRBD2 (5 bases). The V gene's germline CDR1 is MDHEN and CDR2 SYDVKM. This CDR3 region has 11 residues. CDR3 nucleotides: TGTGCCAGCACCCCGGGGTACGGGCAGTACTTC. It translates to CASTPGYGQYF.

The chain carries TRBV12-5 and TRBJ2-2; D is perhaps TRBD2 (5 bases). CDR3 size: 14 residues. Trimming took off 6 bases at V and 7 bases at J, with 15 bases between the two ends. Germline V gene sequence: CDR1 LGHNT, CDR2 FRNRAP. This CDR3 reads CASGGDTWNGELFF. The DNA for the CDR3 is TGTGCTAGTGGCGGGGATACCTGGAACGGGGAGCTGTTTTTT. The full variable domain, completed using reference TRBV12-5 and TRBJ2-2, is DARVTQTPRHKVTEMGQEVTMRCQPILGHNTVFWYRQTMMQGLELLAYFRNRAPLDDSGMPKDRFSAEMPDATLATLKIQPSEPRDSAVYFCASGGDTWNGELFFGEGSRLTVL.

The chain couples TRBV4-3 to TRBJ2-3; 8 nucleotides agree with TRBD2. This CDR3 region has 19 residues. Germline loops: CDR1 LGHNA, CDR2 YSLEER. After removal of 2 bases from V and 2 bases from J, the junction contained 15 bases not matched to a gene. In nucleotides, the CDR3 is TGCGCCAGCAGCCAATTATACGGGAGGGCCTCCCCGACCACAGATACGCAGTATTTT. This sequence encodes CASSQLYGRASPTTDTQYF.

The chain couples TRBV18 to TRBJ1-1; D remains ambiguous. Trimming removed 3 bases at V and 4 bases at J, with 12 bases between. CDR1 and CDR2 from the germline V gene are KGHSH and LQKENI. This CDR3 contains 14 residues. This CDR3 is CASSPGGWGTEAFF. CDR3 sequence (DNA): TGTGCCAGCTCACCCGGAGGATGGGGCACTGAAGCTTTCTTT.

The table lists this clone with a count of one. This chain uses TRBV29-1 with TRBJ2-7; 8 nucleotides line up with TRBD1. With V trimmed by 7 bases and J by 0 bases, 5 bases remained unmatched. Germline V lookup: CDR1 SQVTM, CDR2 ANQGSEA. CDR3 size: 13 residues. The CDR3 region has the DNA TGCAGCGCAACAGGGGGTAGCTCCTACGAGCAGTACTTC. Protein product: CSATGGSSYEQYF.

The chain carries TRBV5-4 and TRBJ1-2; a weak D match, TRBD1 (5 bases). The CDR3 sequence is 14 residues long. The V end was cut by 1 base, the J end by 6 bases, with 13 bases between. Germline values: CDR1 SGHNT, CDR2 YYREEE (reference sequence). The CDR3, as DNA: TGTGCCAGCAGCTTGATGGAAGGGGTGAATGGCTACACCTTC. This encodes CASSLMEGVNGYTF.

The chain combines TRBV10-2 with TRBJ1-5; D remains ambiguous. Germline lookup yields CDR1 WSHSY and CDR2 SAAADI. The CDR3 has 13 residues. Trimming cost V 3 bases and J 2 bases, with 5 bases left between them. DNA of the CDR3: TGCGCCAGCAGTGAAGAGGGCAATCAGCCCCAGCATTTT. Its translation: CASSEEGNQPQHF.

The chain joins TRBV7-6 to TRBJ2-7; 9 bases agree with TRBD2. The CDR3 length is 16 residues. Germline values: CDR1 SGHVS, CDR2 FNYEAQ. The trim removed 5 bases at V and 4 bases at J, leaving 12 bases unmatched. CDR3 in amino acids: CASSPVSGSPSYEQYF. The CDR3 DNA reads as TGTGCCAGCAGCCCCGTTAGCGGGAGCCCTTCTTACGAGCAGTACTTC.

This rearrangement joins TRBV11-2 to TRBJ2-3; 7 positions agree with TRBD2. The CDR3 covers 15 residues. The germline CDR1 and CDR2 sequences are SGHAT and FQNNGV. V lost 5 bases, J lost 2 bases, and 7 bases stayed unmatched. In DNA form, the CDR3 reads TGTGCCAGCAGCCCCTGGACTAGGTTCACAGATACGCAGTATTTT. It specifies CASSPWTRFTDTQYF. Full variable domain (missing parts from reference TRBV11-2 and TRBJ2-3): EAGVAQSPRYKIIEKRQSVAFWCNPISGHATLYWYQQILGQGPKLLIQFQNNGVVDDSQLPKDRFSAERLKGVDSTLKIQPAKLEDSAVYLCASSPWTRFTDTQYFGPGTRLTVL.

The chain's CDR3 is CASSSSGSSYEQYF. The CDR3 DNA reads as TGTGCCAGCAGCTCTAGCGGGAGCTCCTACGAGCAGTACTTC. This chain joins TRBV7-6 and TRBJ2-7; 10 bases are a match to TRBD2. V was clipped by 4 bases and J by 0 bases; unmatched bases: 0. The germline V gene has CDR1 SGHVS and CDR2 FNYEAQ. This CDR3 comprises 14 residues. Full variable domain (rest looked up from reference TRBV7-6 and TRBJ2-7): GAGVSQSPRYKVTKRGQDVALRCDPISGHVSLYWYRQALGQGPEFLTYFNYEAQQDKSGLPNDRFSAERPEGSISTLTIQRTEQRDSAMYRCASSSSGSSYEQYFGPGTRLTVT.

The chain has TRBV9 and TRBJ2-7; 7 bases line up with TRBD1. There are 16 residues in the CDR3. V lost 0 bases, J lost 4 bases, and 10 bases stayed unmatched. The germline V gene encodes CDR1 SGDLS and CDR2 YYNGEE. In DNA form, the CDR3 reads TGTGCCAGCAGCGTAGAGCCGGCGACACAGGGGTACGAGCAGTACTTC. Its protein is CASSVEPATQGYEQYF.